This T cell receptor (beta chain) was recorded in a study of STAT5B mutations in CD4+ large granular lymphocyte leukemia. The table came from immunoSEQ multiplex PCR; TCRdb's copy has only in-frame clones and leaves some out. Found here are some 41,000 clones, about four fifths of them singletons; the top ten hold less than 4%. Per the germline V gene, CDR1 is LGHNA and CDR2 is YNFKEQ. CDR3 length: 17 amino acids. Unmatched junction bases numbered 12, after V lost 3 bases and J lost 7 bases. Healthy controls were blood donor buffy coats. This sequence was found in a human donor in good health. The sequenced sample was CD4+ T cells from blood buffy coats. The genes are TRBV4-2 and TRBJ2-7; TRBD2 matches at 13 bases. The CDR3 protein is CASSQSSLAGGPDEQYF. The CDR3 DNA is TGTGCCAGCAGCCAGTCCTCACTAGCGGGGGGGCCAGATGAGCAGTACTTC.